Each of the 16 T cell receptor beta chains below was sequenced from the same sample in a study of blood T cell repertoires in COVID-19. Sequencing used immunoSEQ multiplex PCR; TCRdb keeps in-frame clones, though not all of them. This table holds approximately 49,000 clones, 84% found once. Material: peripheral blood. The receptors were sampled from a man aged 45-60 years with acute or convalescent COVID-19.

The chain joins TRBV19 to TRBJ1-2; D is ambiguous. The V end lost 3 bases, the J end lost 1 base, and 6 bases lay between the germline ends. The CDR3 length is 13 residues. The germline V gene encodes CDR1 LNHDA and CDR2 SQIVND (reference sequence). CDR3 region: CASSIRFNYGYTF. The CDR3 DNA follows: TGTGCCAGTAGTATCAGGTTTAACTATGGCTACACCTTC.

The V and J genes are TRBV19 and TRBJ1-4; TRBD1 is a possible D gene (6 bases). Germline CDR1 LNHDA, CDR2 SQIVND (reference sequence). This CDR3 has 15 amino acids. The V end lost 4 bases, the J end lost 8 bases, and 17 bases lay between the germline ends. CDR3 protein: CASSSGQGSNEKLFF. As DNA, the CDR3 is TGTGCCAGTAGTAGCGGGCAGGGGAGTAACGAAAAACTGTTTTTT.

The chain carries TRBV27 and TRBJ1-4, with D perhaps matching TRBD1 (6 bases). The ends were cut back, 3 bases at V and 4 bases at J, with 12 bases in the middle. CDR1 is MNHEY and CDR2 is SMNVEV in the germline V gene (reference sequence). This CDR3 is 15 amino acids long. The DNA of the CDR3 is TGTGCCAGCAGTTTGGGCGACAGGTATAATGAAAAACTGTTTTTT. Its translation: CASSLGDRYNEKLFF.

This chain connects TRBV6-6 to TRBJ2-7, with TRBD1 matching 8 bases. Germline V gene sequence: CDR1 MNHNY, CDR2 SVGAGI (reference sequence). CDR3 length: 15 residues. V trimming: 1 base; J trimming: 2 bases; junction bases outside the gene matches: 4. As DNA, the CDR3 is TGTGCCAGCAGTTACTACAGGGGGAGCCCCTACGAGCAGTACTTC. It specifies CASSYYRGSPYEQYF.

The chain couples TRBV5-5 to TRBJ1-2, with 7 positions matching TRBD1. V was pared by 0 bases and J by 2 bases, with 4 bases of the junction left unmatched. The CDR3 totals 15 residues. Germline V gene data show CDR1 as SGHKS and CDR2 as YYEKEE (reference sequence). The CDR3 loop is CASSLASQGNYGYTF. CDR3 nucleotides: TGTGCCAGCAGCTTGGCTTCACAGGGGAACTATGGCTACACCTTC.

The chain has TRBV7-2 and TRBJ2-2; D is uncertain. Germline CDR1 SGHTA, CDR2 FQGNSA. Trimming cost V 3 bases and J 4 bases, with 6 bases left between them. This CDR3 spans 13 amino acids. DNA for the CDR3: TGTGCCAGCAGCTTCCTCGGCACCGGGGAGCTGTTTTTT. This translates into CASSFLGTGELFF.

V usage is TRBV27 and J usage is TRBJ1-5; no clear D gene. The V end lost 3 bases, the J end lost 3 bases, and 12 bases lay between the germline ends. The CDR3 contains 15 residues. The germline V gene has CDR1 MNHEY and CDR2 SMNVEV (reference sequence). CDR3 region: CASSFSSPSNQPQHF. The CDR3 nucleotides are TGTGCCAGCAGTTTTTCCAGTCCGTCCAATCAGCCCCAGCATTTT.

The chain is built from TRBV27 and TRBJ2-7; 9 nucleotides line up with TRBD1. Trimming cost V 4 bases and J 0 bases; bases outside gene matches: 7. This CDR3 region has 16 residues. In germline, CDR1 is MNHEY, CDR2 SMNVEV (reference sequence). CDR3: CASSSRQGGFSYEQYF. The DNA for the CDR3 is TGTGCCAGCAGTTCCAGACAGGGGGGTTTCTCCTACGAGCAGTACTTC.

The CDR3 DNA reads TGTGCCAGCAGTTTAGCGGGAGTAGACGAGCAGTACTTC. The encoded protein is CASSLAGVDEQYF. V and J are TRBV27 and TRBJ2-7, with 7 bases aligning to TRBD2. This CDR3 has 13 amino acids. Germline V gene data show CDR1 as MNHEY and CDR2 as SMNVEV (reference sequence). The ends lost 2 bases at V and 5 bases at J; junction bases unmatched: 3.

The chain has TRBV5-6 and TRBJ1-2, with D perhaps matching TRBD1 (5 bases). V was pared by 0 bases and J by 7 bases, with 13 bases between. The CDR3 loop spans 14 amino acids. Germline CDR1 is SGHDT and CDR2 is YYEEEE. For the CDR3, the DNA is TGTGCCAGCAGCTTGGCCTGGGGCATGTTTGGCTACACCTTC. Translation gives CASSLAWGMFGYTF.

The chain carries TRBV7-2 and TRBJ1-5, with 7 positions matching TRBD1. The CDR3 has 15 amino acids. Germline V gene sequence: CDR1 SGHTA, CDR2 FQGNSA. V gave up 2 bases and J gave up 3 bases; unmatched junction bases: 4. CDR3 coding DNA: TGTGCCAGCAGCTTACAACAGGGGTTCAATCAGCCCCAGCATTTT. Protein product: CASSLQQGFNQPQHF.

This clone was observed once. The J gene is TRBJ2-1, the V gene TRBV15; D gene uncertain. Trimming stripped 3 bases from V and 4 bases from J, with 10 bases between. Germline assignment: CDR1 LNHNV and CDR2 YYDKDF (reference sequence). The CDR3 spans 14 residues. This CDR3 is CATSSVIHYNEQFF. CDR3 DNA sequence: TGTGCCACCAGCAGTGTAATACATTACAATGAGCAGTTCTTC.

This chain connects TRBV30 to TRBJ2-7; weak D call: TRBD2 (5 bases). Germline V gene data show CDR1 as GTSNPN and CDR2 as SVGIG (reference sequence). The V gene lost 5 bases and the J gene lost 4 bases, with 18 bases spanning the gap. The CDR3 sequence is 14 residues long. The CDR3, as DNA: TGTGCCTGGTTGGACCGAGGGAAAGGGTACGAGCAGTACTTC. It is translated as CAWLDRGKGYEQYF.

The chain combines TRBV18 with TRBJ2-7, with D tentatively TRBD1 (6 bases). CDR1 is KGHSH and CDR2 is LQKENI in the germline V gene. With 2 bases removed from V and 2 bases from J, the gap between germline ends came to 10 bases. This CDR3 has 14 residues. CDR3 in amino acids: CASSPEPGAYEQYF. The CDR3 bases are TGTGCCAGCTCACCAGAGCCAGGGGCCTACGAGCAGTACTTC. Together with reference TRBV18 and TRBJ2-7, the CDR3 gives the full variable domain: NAGVMQNPRHLVRRRGQEARLRCSPMKGHSHVYWYRQLPEEGLKFMVYLQKENIIDESGMPKERFSAEFPKEGPSILRIQQVVRGDSAAYFCASSPEPGAYEQYFGPGTRLTVT.

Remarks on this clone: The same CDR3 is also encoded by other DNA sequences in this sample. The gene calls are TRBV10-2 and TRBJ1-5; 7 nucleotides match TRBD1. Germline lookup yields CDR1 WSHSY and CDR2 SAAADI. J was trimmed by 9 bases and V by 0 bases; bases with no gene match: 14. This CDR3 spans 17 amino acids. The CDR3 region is CASSESIGGQQLWPQHF. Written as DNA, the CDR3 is TGCGCCAGCAGTGAGTCGATCGGGGGACAGCAATTGTGGCCCCAGCATTTT.

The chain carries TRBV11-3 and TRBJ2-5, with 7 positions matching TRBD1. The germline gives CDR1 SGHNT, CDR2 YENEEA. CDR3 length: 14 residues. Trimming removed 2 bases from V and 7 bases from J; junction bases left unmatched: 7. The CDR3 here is CASSLTGDGGTQYF. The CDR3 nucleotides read TGTGCCAGCAGCTTAACAGGGGATGGGGGGACCCAGTACTTC.